This T cell receptor beta chain was recovered during a study of CD8 T cells in ankylosing spondylitis (dated by TCRdb to the late 2010s). For context, the study as a whole: The study profiled T cell receptor beta repertoires in healthy donors and ankylosing spondylitis patients to find disease-linked TCR variants. The full study cohort was made up of roughly 25 ankylosing spondylitis patients and about a hundred healthy donors. Peripheral blood was sampled, and synovial fluid was also collected from ankylosing spondylitis patients.

V is trimmed back by 3 bases and J by 6 bases, and the junction contains 13 bases that no gene match accounts for. The CDR3 goes from the cysteine to the phenylalanine over 16 residues. The sequence is cut down to CDR3 DNA, 48 bases in frame from base 1. Concerning this clonotype itself: Its binding antigen is unknown. Within one base of it there is no much larger clone, and no base qualities were kept.

The paper's findings and limits, for the study overall: Some TCR beta motif variants had previously been reported in synovial fluid and blood of reactive arthritis patients, which suggested common disease-initiation mechanisms. The disease-linked clones were reported as significantly enriched in matched synovial fluid samples from ankylosing spondylitis patients. A CD8+ phenotype was shown by the disease-linked clones, which were found at relatively low frequencies in peripheral blood. Blood from ankylosing spondylitis patients appeared to be characterized by a TCR beta motif made up of several highly homologous amino acid variants.

The instrument was an Illumina HiSeq 2500. Quantitative 5'-RACE with molecular barcodes was used to prepare TCR beta libraries. Processing in the source paper ran as follows. A new computational method, built on a probabilistic model of VDJ rearrangement, was used to identify disease-linked TCR variants. TCRdb reprocessed the public reads (quality trimming at Q25 with fastp, clone calling with MiXCR) and kept in-frame beta chains. Entries that share a CDR3 protein sequence are merged under the most common genes and DNA. The V and J calls, along with clone size, are taken from TCRdb and not from the paper's own processing. The sample records 650,000 to 800,000 distinct CDR3 sequences, over 15% of which are singletons. About a fifth of the sample is held by the ten biggest clonotypes.

This chain joins TRBV12-3 or TRBV12-4 to TRBJ2-7, and 8 junctional nucleotides match TRBD1. Sequencing was performed on blood, either unsorted or a sorted T cell fraction (not recorded which). The sequence derives from a male donor with ankylosing spondylitis. The nucleotides are TGTGCCAGCAGTTTCCCATTGGACAGGGTGGGGAGCGAGCAGTACTTC. It specifies CASSFPLDRVGSEQYF.